This T cell receptor beta chain was obtained from a study of shared clonotypes between healthy human individuals. Whole-study results and caveats: The genetic and exposure-history diversity represented was limited by few donors. Sharing of clonotypes among donors was expected to vary with sequencing depth.

About this clone itself: Its antigen is not identified.

The CDR3 runs 15 residues. V was shortened by 4 bases and J by 0 bases, with 12 bases between the two germline ends. Germline V gene lookup returns CDR1 SGHTA and CDR2 FQGNSA. Caucasian adults living in Nashville, Tennessee, provided all samples. As originally analysed: Owing to the provision of junction-only sequences devoid of quality scores by immunoSEQ, filtering differed. Some clones are missing from TCRdb's copy, which holds only in-frame ones; the method was immunoSEQ multiplex PCR. D and trimming were read from the DNA, whereas the V and J calls and clone size are those reported in that table. The sample has 550,000 to 600,000 clones; around three quarters are singletons.

The TCR was taken from a woman aged 40-49 years in good health. Some clones in this sample may be carry-over from other donors' samples. The V call is TRBV7-2, the J call TRBJ1-2; D remains unclear. Sequencing input: PBMCs. CDR3 protein: CASSSRTETNYGYTF. The CDR3 bases are TGTGCCAGCAGCTCCCGGACTGAAACTAACTATGGCTACACCTTC.